A single sample is the source of the 17 T cell receptor beta chains below, sequenced in a study of T cells in Graves' hyperthyroidism and ophthalmopathy. RNA transcripts served as the template for amplifying TCR beta CDR3 regions. The HTBI primer set served for first-round RT-PCR of the TCR CDR3. TCRdb ran MiXCR on the multiplex PCR reads and lists one entry per CDR3 protein. The sample carries approximately 610,000 distinct CDR3 sequences, around 17% recorded once. Input material: blood. The receptors come from a woman between 18 and 30 years old with Graves' hyperthyroidism.

V is TRBV4-3 and J is TRBJ1-1, with a weak D call TRBD1 (6 bases). V lost 3 bases and J lost 3, with 17 bases in between. CDR3 length: 16 residues. Germline V CDR1 and CDR2: LGHNA, YSLEER. CDR3 nucleotides: TGCGCCAGCAGCCAGGGGGGGGCCAGGGAATACACTGAAGCTTTCTTT. Translation gives CASSQGGAREYTEAFF.

This sequence joins TRBV29-1 and TRBJ1-2; D remains unclear. The CDR3 runs 11 residues. Looked up from germline, CDR1 is SQVTM and CDR2 is ANQGSEA. The V and J ends lost 7 bases and 2 bases respectively, with 8 bases between them. CDR3 residues: CSAGPNYGYTF. The DNA for the CDR3 is TGCAGCGCCGGACCAAACTATGGCTACACCTTC.

This clonotype has a count of ten or more. The V gene is TRBV10-1, the J gene TRBJ2-1; 8 nucleotides match TRBD2. Germline V lookup: CDR1 WNHNN, CDR2 SYGVQD (reference sequence). J was trimmed by 6 bases and V by 5 bases; bases with no gene match: 9. The CDR3 totals 15 residues. The CDR3 region has the DNA TGCGCCAGCAGTAGTGGGACTAGGTGGTGCAATGAGCAGTTCTTC. This encodes CASSSGTRWCNEQFF.

The chain links TRBV19 to TRBJ1-5; D gene ambiguous. In germline, CDR1 is LNHDA, CDR2 SQIVND (reference sequence). Trimming took off 3 bases at V and 4 bases at J, with 13 bases between the two ends. The CDR3 is 15 residues long. The CDR3 spells CASSIPPTANQPQHF. For the CDR3, the DNA is TGTGCCAGTAGTATTCCCCCCACTGCAAATCAGCCCCAGCATTTT. The full variable domain, rest sourced from reference TRBV19 and TRBJ1-5, is DGGITQSPKYLFRKEGQNVTLSCEQNLNHDAMYWYRQDPGQGLRLIYYSQIVNDFQKGDIAEGYSVSREKKESFPLTVTSAQKNPTAFYLCASSIPPTANQPQHFGDGTRLSIL.

The chain employs TRBV24-1 and TRBJ2-7; D might be TRBD2 (6 bases). With 8 bases removed from V and 2 bases from J, the gap between germline ends came to 18 bases. CDR1 is KGHDR, CDR2 SFDVKD, per germline. This CDR3 comprises 15 residues. CDR3 sequence (DNA): TGTGCCACCAAAGTGAGGGACTGGGGTCCCTACGAGCAGTACTTC. Translated: CATKVRDWGPYEQYF.

The V call is TRBV2, the J call TRBJ1-5, with 8 bases matching TRBD1. Germline V gene sequence: CDR1 SNHLY, CDR2 FYNNEI. Losses at the gene ends were 8 bases for V and 6 bases for J; bases not matched to a gene: 12. The CDR3 is 15 amino acids. CDR3 amino acids: CASGQDRASGQPQHF. For the CDR3, the DNA is TGTGCCAGCGGCCAGGACAGGGCATCGGGTCAGCCCCAGCATTTT. Together with reference TRBV2 and TRBJ1-5, the CDR3 gives the full variable domain: EPEVTQTPSHQVTQMGQEVILRCVPISNHLYFYWYRQILGQKVEFLVSFYNNEISEKSEIFDDQFSVERPDGSNFTLKIRSTKLEDSAMYFCASGQDRASGQPQHFGDGTRLSIL.

The table lists this clonotype with many counts. This chain uses TRBV27 with TRBJ2-7, with 9 bases matching TRBD1. Germline V CDR1 and CDR2: MNHEY, SMNVEV (reference sequence). V lost 5 bases and J lost 0; bases outside the gene matches: 8. The CDR3 extends over 16 amino acids. CDR3 protein: CASSPTGGVRSYEQYF. The CDR3 DNA reads as TGTGCCAGCAGTCCTACAGGGGGCGTTCGCTCCTACGAGCAGTACTTC.

Many counts were recorded for this clonotype. The V and J genes are TRBV6-1 and TRBJ2-5; the match to TRBD1 covers 9 bases. This CDR3 has 15 residues. From germline, CDR1 is MNHNS and CDR2 SASEGT. With 0 bases clipped from V and 1 base from J, the junction kept 0 bases outside the gene matches. CDR3 nucleotides: TGTGCCAGCAGTGAAGCGACAGGGGGCCAAGAGACCCAGTACTTC. As protein: CASSEATGGQETQYF.

The V gene is TRBV9, the J gene TRBJ1-1; weak D call: TRBD1 (6 bases). The CDR3 is 14 residues long. CDR1 is SGDLS and CDR2 is YYNGEE in the germline V gene. V was cut by 3 bases and J by 1 base, with 10 bases left in between. CDR3 sequence reads: CASSARTENTEAFF. CDR3 sequence (DNA): TGTGCCAGCAGCGCCCGGACAGAGAACACTGAAGCTTTCTTT.

There are many counts of this clonotype. The chain uses TRBV7-9 and TRBJ2-7, with TRBD1 identical over 8 bases. The CDR3 runs 14 residues. Trimming at V came to 6 bases and at J to 1 base, leaving 5 bases not matched to a gene. Germline values: CDR1 SEHNR, CDR2 FQNEAQ (reference sequence). The CDR3 DNA reads as TGTGCCAGCAGTCGACAGGGGTCTTCCTACGAGCAGTACTTC. Its translation is CASSRQGSSYEQYF.

In the case of this clonotype: A much larger clone differs by one base, so this may be a read error. The chain couples TRBV7-2 to TRBJ2-3; 8 positions match TRBD2. This CDR3 has 17 residues. Germline V gene sequence: CDR1 SGHTA, CDR2 FQGNSA. This CDR3 is CASSLGRLAGVRDMQYF. As DNA, the CDR3 is TGTGCCAGCAGCTTAGGAAGGCTAGCGGGCGTTCGAGATATGCAGTATTTT.

At least ten counts were recorded for this clonotype. This chain uses TRBV30 with TRBJ2-7, with D tentatively TRBD1 (5 bases). V was pared by 4 bases and J by 3 bases, with 13 bases between. CDR1 is GTSNPN, CDR2 SVGIG, per germline (reference sequence). The CDR3 has 13 residues. CDR3 sequence reads: CAWIRQGVYEQYF. The CDR3 nucleotides read TGTGCCTGGATTCGGCAGGGCGTCTACGAGCAGTACTTC.

This clonotype was found many times. The rearrangement links TRBV20-1 to TRBJ1-1; a possible D gene is TRBD1 (5 bases). V dropped 0 bases and J dropped 4 bases, with 9 bases sitting between them. This CDR3 comprises 13 residues. CDR1 is DFQATT and CDR2 is SNEGSKA in the germline V gene (reference sequence). The CDR3 sequence: CSARDRGVTEAFF. The DNA for the CDR3 is TGCAGTGCTAGAGATAGAGGGGTCACTGAAGCTTTCTTT.

This clonotype occurred a few times. CDR3: CASSFLKGPGELFF. For the CDR3, the DNA is TGTGCCAGCAGCTTCTTAAAAGGGCCCGGGGAGCTGTTTTTT. The chain couples TRBV11-2 to TRBJ2-2; D is uncertain. The CDR3 consists of 14 residues. Germline V CDR1 and CDR2: SGHAT, FQNNGV. V shed 3 bases and J shed 6 bases, with 11 bases lying between them.

The chain is built from TRBV5-1 and TRBJ2-3; D is possibly TRBD1 (5 bases). V was pared by 0 bases and J by 0 bases, with 11 bases between. This CDR3 spans 16 amino acids. The germline V gene has CDR1 SGHRS and CDR2 YFSETQ. Here the CDR3 reads CASSLARRTSTDTQYF. In DNA, the CDR3 is TGCGCCAGCAGCTTGGCTCGGCGGACAAGCACAGATACGCAGTATTTT.

This clonotype was seen ten or more times. The V and J genes are TRBV6-1 and TRBJ2-7; maybe TRBD1 (5 bases). This CDR3 region has 14 residues. V shed 6 bases and J shed 0 bases, with 12 bases lying between them. CDR1 is MNHNS, CDR2 SASEGT, per germline. The CDR3, as DNA: TGTGCCAGCAGAGACAGAGGATTCTCCTACGAGCAGTACTTC. This gives the protein CASRDRGFSYEQYF.

This clonotype was detected ten times or more. The CDR3 protein is CASSHTGDWVSNQPQHF. The CDR3 DNA is TGTGCCAGCAGCCATACAGGGGATTGGGTGAGCAATCAGCCCCAGCATTTT. The rearrangement links TRBV4-2 to TRBJ1-5, with TRBD1 matching over 7 bases. The CDR3 is 17 amino acids. Germline lookup yields CDR1 LGHNA and CDR2 YNFKEQ. The trim removed 3 bases at V and 1 base at J, leaving 9 bases unmatched.